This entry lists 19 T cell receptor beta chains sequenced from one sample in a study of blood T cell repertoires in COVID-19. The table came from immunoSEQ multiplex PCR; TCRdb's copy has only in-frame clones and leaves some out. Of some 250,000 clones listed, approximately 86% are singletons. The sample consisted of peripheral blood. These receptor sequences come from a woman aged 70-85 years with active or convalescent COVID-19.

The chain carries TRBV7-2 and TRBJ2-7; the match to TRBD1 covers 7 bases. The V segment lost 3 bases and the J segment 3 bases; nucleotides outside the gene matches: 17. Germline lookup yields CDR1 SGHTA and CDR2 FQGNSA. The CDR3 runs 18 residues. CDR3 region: CASSLSEWRTGLGYEQYF. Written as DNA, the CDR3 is TGTGCCAGCAGCTTGAGTGAGTGGAGGACAGGCCTGGGCTACGAGCAGTACTTC.

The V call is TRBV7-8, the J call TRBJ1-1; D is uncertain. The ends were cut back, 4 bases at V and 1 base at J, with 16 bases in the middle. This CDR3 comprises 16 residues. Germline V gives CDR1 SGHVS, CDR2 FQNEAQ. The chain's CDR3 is CASSSTVAPGNTEAFF. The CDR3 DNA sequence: TGTGCCAGCAGCTCTACCGTTGCCCCGGGGAACACTGAAGCTTTCTTT.

CDR3: CATSGRPGTGVSTDTQYF. For the CDR3, the DNA is TGTGCCACCAGTGGTCGTCCCGGGACAGGGGTTAGCACAGATACGCAGTATTTT. V and J are TRBV24-1 and TRBJ2-3; TRBD1 matches 10 bases. V was pared by 5 bases and J by 0 bases, with 10 bases of the junction left unmatched. The V gene's germline CDR1 is KGHDR and CDR2 SFDVKD. This CDR3 comprises 18 residues.

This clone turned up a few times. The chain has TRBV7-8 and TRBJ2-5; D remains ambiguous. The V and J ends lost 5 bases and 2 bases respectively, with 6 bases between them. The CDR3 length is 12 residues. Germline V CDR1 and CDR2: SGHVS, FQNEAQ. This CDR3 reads CASSLFQETQYF. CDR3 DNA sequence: TGTGCCAGCAGCCTCTTTCAAGAGACCCAGTACTTC.

The CDR3 reads CASSPPSGGDIEQFF. The DNA of the CDR3 is TGTGCCAGCAGCCCTCCTAGCGGGGGGGACATTGAGCAGTTCTTC. This chain connects TRBV7-3 to TRBJ2-1; 12 nucleotides line up with TRBD2. The CDR3 consists of 15 residues. J gave up 9 bases and V 5 bases, and 8 bases lay outside the gene matches. Germline V CDR1 and CDR2: SGHTA, FQGTGA.

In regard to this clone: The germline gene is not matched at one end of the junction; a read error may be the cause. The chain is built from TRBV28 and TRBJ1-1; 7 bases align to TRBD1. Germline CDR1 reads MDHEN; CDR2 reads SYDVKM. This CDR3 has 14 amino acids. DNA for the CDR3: TGTGCCAGCAGATTCGGACAGGTCAACAGTGAAGCTTTCTTT. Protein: CASRFGQVNSEAFF.

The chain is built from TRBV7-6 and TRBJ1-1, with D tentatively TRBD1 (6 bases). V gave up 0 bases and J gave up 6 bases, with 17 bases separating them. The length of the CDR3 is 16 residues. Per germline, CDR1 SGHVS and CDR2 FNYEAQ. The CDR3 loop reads CASSLAATLSGAEAFF. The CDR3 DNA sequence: TGTGCCAGCAGCTTAGCTGCCACTCTGTCAGGGGCTGAAGCTTTCTTT.

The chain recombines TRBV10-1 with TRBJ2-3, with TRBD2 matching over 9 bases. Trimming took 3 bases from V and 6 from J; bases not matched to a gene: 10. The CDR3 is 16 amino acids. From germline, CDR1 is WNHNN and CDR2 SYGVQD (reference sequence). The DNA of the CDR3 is TGCGCCAGCAGTGATGGCGGGGGGGCAAGTCTGGATACGCAGTATTTT. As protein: CASSDGGGASLDTQYF.

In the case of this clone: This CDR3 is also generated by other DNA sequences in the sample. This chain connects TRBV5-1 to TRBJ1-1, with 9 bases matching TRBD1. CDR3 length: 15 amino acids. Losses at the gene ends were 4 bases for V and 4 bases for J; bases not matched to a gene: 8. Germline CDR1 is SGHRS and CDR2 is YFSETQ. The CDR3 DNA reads TGCGCCAGCAGCCCGAGACAGGGGGTTTCCACTGAAGCTTTCTTT. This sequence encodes CASSPRQGVSTEAFF.

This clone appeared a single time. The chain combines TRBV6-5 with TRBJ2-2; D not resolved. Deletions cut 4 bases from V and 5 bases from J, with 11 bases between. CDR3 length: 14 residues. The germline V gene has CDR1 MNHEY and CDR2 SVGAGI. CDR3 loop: CASSFSPRTGELFF. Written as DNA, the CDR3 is TGTGCCAGCAGTTTTTCCCCGCGTACCGGGGAGCTGTTTTTT.

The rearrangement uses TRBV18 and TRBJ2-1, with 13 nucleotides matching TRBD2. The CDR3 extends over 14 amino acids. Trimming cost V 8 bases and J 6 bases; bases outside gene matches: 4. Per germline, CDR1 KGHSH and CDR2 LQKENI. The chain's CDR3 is CASATSGGANEQFF. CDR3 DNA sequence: TGTGCCAGCGCCACTAGCGGGGGGGCCAATGAGCAGTTCTTC. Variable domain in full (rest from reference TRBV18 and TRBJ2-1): NAGVMQNPRHLVRRRGQEARLRCSPMKGHSHVYWYRQLPEEGLKFMVYLQKENIIDESGMPKERFSAEFPKEGPSILRIQQVVRGDSAAYFCASATSGGANEQFFGPGTRLTVL.

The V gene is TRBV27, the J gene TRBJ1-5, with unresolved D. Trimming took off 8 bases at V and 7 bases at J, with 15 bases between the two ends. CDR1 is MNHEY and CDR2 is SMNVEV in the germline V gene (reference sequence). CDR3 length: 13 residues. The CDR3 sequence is CASSLDLFQPQHF. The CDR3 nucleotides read TGTGCCAGCTCCCTAGATCTTTTCCAGCCCCAGCATTTT.

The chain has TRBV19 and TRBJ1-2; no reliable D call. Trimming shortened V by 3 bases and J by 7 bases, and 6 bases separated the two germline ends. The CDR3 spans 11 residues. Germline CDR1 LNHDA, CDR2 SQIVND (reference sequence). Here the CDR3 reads CASSIVGGYTF. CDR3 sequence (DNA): TGTGCCAGTAGTATCGTCGGTGGCTACACCTTC. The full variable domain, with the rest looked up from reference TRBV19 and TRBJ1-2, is DGGITQSPKYLFRKEGQNVTLSCEQNLNHDAMYWYRQDPGQGLRLIYYSQIVNDFQKGDIAEGYSVSREKKESFPLTVTSAQKNPTAFYLCASSIVGGYTFGSGTRLTVV.

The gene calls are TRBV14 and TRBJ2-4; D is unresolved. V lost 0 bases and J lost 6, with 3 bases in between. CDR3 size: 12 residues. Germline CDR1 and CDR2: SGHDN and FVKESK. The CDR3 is CASSQDRNIQYF. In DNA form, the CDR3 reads TGTGCCAGCAGCCAAGATCGAAACATTCAGTACTTC.

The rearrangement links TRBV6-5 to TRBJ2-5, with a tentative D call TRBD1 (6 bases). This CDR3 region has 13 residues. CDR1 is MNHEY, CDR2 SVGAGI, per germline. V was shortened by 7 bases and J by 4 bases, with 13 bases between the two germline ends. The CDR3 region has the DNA TGTGCCAGCAACCCTACAGGGACAGAGACCCAGTACTTC. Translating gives CASNPTGTETQYF.

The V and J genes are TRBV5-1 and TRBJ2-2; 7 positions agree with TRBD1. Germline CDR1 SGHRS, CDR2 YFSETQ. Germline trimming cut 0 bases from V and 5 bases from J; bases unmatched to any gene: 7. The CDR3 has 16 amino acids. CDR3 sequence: CASSLAPDRETGELFF. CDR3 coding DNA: TGCGCCAGCAGCTTGGCCCCAGACAGGGAAACCGGGGAGCTGTTTTTT. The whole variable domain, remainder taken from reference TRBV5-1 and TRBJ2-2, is KAGVTQTPRYLIKTRGQQVTLSCSPISGHRSVSWYQQTPGQGLQFLFEYFSETQRNKGNFPGRFSGRQFSNSRSEMNVSTLELGDSALYLCASSLAPDRETGELFFGEGSRLTVL.

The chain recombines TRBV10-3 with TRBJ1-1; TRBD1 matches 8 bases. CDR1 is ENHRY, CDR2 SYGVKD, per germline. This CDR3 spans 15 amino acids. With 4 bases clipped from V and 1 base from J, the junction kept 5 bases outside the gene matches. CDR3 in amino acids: CAISVGTGQNTEAFF. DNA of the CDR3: TGTGCCATCAGTGTCGGGACAGGACAGAACACTGAAGCTTTCTTT.

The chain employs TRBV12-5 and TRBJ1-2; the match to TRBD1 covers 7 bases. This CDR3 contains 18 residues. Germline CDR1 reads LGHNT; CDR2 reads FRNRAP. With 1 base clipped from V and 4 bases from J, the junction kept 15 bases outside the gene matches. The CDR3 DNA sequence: TGTGCTAGTGGTTTGGCTCTACCCCGACAGGGAGCCCTCTATGGCTACACCTTC. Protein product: CASGLALPRQGALYGYTF.

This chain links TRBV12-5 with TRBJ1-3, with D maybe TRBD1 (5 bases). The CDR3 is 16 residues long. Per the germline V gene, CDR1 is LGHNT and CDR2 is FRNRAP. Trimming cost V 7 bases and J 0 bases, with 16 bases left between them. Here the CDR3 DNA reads TGTGCTAGTGCCTGGGACTTCGCCTCCTCTGGAAACACCATATATTTT. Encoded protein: CASAWDFASSGNTIYF.